Listed below are T cell receptor beta chains from one sample, sequenced in a study of tumor-infiltrating lymphocytes in primary liver carcinoma. From the multiplex PCR reads, TCRdb called clonotypes with MiXCR, one entry per CDR3 protein. This sample has roughly 80,000 distinct CDR3 sequences; over 70% occur once, and the top ten carry roughly 13%. The specimen was liver tumor tissue from sampling region 4. The receptor source for this set is a woman aged 55-70 years with primary liver carcinoma and hepatitis B virus infection. Each CDR3 is given with its conserved first and last residue. Fields, in order: CDR3 protein, CDR3 DNA, V gene, clone size, D gene, J gene. D genes are given only for firm matches. Size tells how often a clone was seen (once, few, many) or the class of an expanded clone, and some rows leave it out.

CDR3: CSVGLAGWYNEQFF
DNA: TGCAGCGTTGGTCTAGCTGGATGGTACAATGAGCAGTTCTTC
V: TRBV29-1
size: few
D: NA
J: TRBJ2-1

CDR3: CASSEDTGGANTEAFF
DNA: TGTGCCAGCAGTGAAGACACAGGGGGAGCAAACACTGAAGCTTTCTTT
V: TRBV6-1
size: NA
D: TRBD1
J: TRBJ1-1

CDR3: CASSKDRSDEQFF
DNA: TGTGCCAGCAGCAAGGACAGGAGCGATGAGCAGTTCTTC
V: TRBV28
size: NA
D: TRBD1
J: TRBJ2-1

CDR3: CSVVGVGRRTRELFF
DNA: TGCAGCGTTGTCGGGGTGGGAAGAAGGACCAGGGAGTTGTTTTTT
V: TRBV29-1
size: NA
D: NA
J: TRBJ2-2

CDR3: CSSRRTEGTDTQYF
DNA: TGCAGTTCCCGGCGCACGGAGGGGACAGATACGCAGTATTTT
V: TRBV20-1
size: NA
D: NA
J: TRBJ2-3

CDR3: CASSPRTGRETQYF
DNA: TGTGCAAGCAGTCCCCGGACAGGCAGGGAGACCCAGTACTTC
V: TRBV12-3/TRBV12-4
size: once
D: TRBD1
J: TRBJ2-5

CDR3: CASRRDNSEAFF
DNA: TGTGCTAGCAGACGGGACAATTCTGAAGCTTTCTTT
V: TRBV6-5
size: NA
D: NA
J: TRBJ1-1

CDR3: CVSSEYNTGELFF
DNA: TGTGTCAGCAGTGAATACAACACCGGGGAGCTGTTTTTT
V: TRBV2
size: NA
D: NA
J: TRBJ2-2

CDR3: CASSLGFGGLCYNELFF
DNA: TGTGCCAGCAGCTTAGGGTTCGGCGGGCTATGCTACAATGAGCTGTTCTTC
V: TRBV11-3
size: NA
D: NA
J: TRBJ2-1

CDR3: CSATPVRLGEILAKNIQYF
DNA: TGCAGTGCTACCCCAGTGCGGCTGGGGGAGATTCTTGCCAAAAACATTCAGTACTTC
V: TRBV20-1
size: NA
D: NA
J: TRBJ2-4

CDR3: CASSDLSGRSYNEQFF
DNA: TGTGCCAGCAGCGACCTTAGCGGGAGGTCCTACAATGAGCAGTTCTTC
V: TRBV9
size: NA
D: TRBD2
J: TRBJ2-1

CDR3: CVSSLGTGGKLERFF
DNA: TGTGTCAGCAGCTTAGGAACTGGCGGGAAGCTTGAGCGGTTCTTC
V: TRBV11-3
size: NA
D: NA
J: TRBJ2-1

CDR3: CSVELLGTSDSCNEQFF
DNA: TGCAGCGTTGAACTCCTCGGGACTAGCGACTCCTGCAATGAGCAGTTCTTC
V: TRBV29-1
size: NA
D: TRBD2
J: TRBJ2-1

CDR3: CSLGDRGYGCTF
DNA: NA
V: TRBV29-1
size: NA
D: NA
J: TRBJ1-2

CDR3: CASGPRQGKTRYF
DNA: TGTGCCAGCGGCCCCCGACAGGGGAAGACCCGGTACTTC
V: TRBV6-5
size: NA
D: TRBD1
J: TRBJ2-5

CDR3: CASSKAPQARNPHEQYF
DNA: TGTGCCAGCAGCAAAGCGCCCCAGGCGCGGAACCCCCACGAGCAGTACTTC
V: TRBV21-1
size: NA
D: NA
J: TRBJ2-7

CDR3: CASRPTGGLYEQYF
DNA: TGCGCCAGCAGACCGACAGGGGGGCTCTACGAGCAGTACTTC
V: TRBV4-1
size: many
D: TRBD1
J: TRBJ2-7

CDR3: CASSSGTEPYEQYF
DNA: TGTGCCAGTAGCTCCGGGACAGAACCCTACGAGCAATACTTC
V: TRBV5-4
size: NA
D: TRBD1
J: TRBJ2-7

CDR3: CASRRGDGKTDTQYF
DNA: TGTGCCAGCAGGCGAGGGGATGGGAAAACAGATACGCAGTATTTT
V: TRBV11-3
size: medium-sized
D: NA
J: TRBJ2-3

CDR3: CAGSPETGGNYEQYF
DNA: TGTGCCGGCAGCCCCGAGACAGGGGGTAACTACGAGCAGTACTTC
V: TRBV11-3
size: NA
D: TRBD1
J: TRBJ2-7

CDR3: CASSQTTSSEDYNEQFF
DNA: TGTGCCAGCAGCCAAACAACTAGTAGCGAAGATTACAATGAGCAGTTCTTC
V: TRBV4-1
size: NA
D: NA
J: TRBJ2-1

CDR3: CTSSSLAAGMNEQFF
DNA: TGTACCAGCAGTTCGCTAGCGGCAGGAATGAATGAGCAGTTCTTC
V: TRBV6-5
size: NA
D: TRBD2
J: TRBJ2-1

CDR3: CASSLGGLESSQYF
DNA: TGTGCCAGCAGTTTGGGCGGCCTGGAATCTTCGCAGTATTTT
V: TRBV12-3/TRBV12-4
size: NA
D: NA
J: TRBJ2-3

CDR3: CANSYSGLGSSGTRYF
DNA: TGTGCCAACAGTTACTCAGGACTGGGATCCTCGGGGACCCGGTACTTC
V: TRBV6-2/TRBV6-3
size: NA
D: NA
J: TRBJ2-5

CDR3: CASSGQQGVSEQFF
DNA: TGTGCTAGCAGTGGGCAACAGGGGGTTTCTGAGCAGTTCTTC
V: TRBV6-1
size: NA
D: TRBD1
J: TRBJ2-1

CDR3: CASRPTSGRETCEQYF
DNA: TGTGCCAGCAGACCGACCTCGGGACGGGAGACGTGCGAGCAATACTTC
V: TRBV6-5
size: NA
D: NA
J: TRBJ2-7

CDR3: CSVEVLGTSDSYNEQFF
DNA: TGCAGCGTTGAAGTCCTCGGGACTAGCGACTCCTACAATGAGCAGTTCTTC
V: TRBV29-1
size: many
D: TRBD2
J: TRBJ2-1

CDR3: CASSPQGGSYNSPLHF
DNA: TGTGCCAGCAGCCCACAGGGCGGATCCTATAATTCACCCCTCCACTTT
V: TRBV5-4
size: many
D: NA
J: TRBJ1-6

CDR3: CAINRGDTQYF
DNA: TGTGCCATCAATAGAGGGGATACGCAATATTTT
V: TRBV10-3
size: NA
D: NA
J: TRBJ2-3

CDR3: CASRSTRVPGNEQYF
DNA: TGTGCCAGCAGGTCCACCAGGGTCCCGGGGAACGAGCAGTACTTC
V: TRBV28
size: many
D: NA
J: TRBJ2-7

CDR3: CASREGAGSSYEQYF
DNA: TGTGCCAGCAGGGAGGGGGCGGGGAGCTCCTACGAGCAGTACTTC
V: TRBV28
size: many
D: NA
J: TRBJ2-7

CDR3: CASSEPGAMSSNEQFF
DNA: TGTGCCAGCAGTGAACCTGGGGCTATGTCTTCGAATGAGCAGTTCTTC
V: TRBV6-1
size: NA
D: NA
J: TRBJ2-1

CDR3: CDSSPGSRETQCF
DNA: TGTGACAGCAGTCCTGGGTCTCGAGAGACCCAGTGCTTC
V: TRBV28
size: NA
D: NA
J: TRBJ2-5

CDR3: CASSLGTGGKLDQSF
DNA: TGTGCCAGCAGCTTAGGAACTGGCGGGAAGCTTGACCAGTCCTTC
V: TRBV11-3
size: NA
D: NA
J: TRBJ2-1

CDR3: CTSGDGDRDTGELVF
DNA: TGTACCAGCGGGGATGGGGATCGGGACACCGGGGAGCTGGTTTTT
V: TRBV6-5
size: NA
D: NA
J: TRBJ2-2

CDR3: CASRVQDARTDTQYF
DNA: TGTGCCAGCAGGGTACAGGATGCCCGCACAGATACGCAGTATTTT
V: TRBV6-6
size: NA
D: NA
J: TRBJ2-3

CDR3: CASMGQGATGELFF
DNA: TGTGCCAGCATGGGACAGGGGGCAACCGGGGAGCTGTTTTTT
V: TRBV11-3
size: NA
D: TRBD1
J: TRBJ2-2

CDR3: CASSHRDRYEQYF
DNA: TGTGCCAGCAGCCACCGGGACAGATACGAGCAGTACTTC
V: TRBV5-4
size: many
D: TRBD1
J: TRBJ2-7

CDR3: CSSMTGCNEKLFF
DNA: TGCAGCAGTATGACAGGGTGTAATGAAAAACTGTTTTTT
V: TRBV29-1
size: NA
D: TRBD1
J: TRBJ1-4